One and the same sample provided the 15 T cell receptor beta chains below, sequenced in a study of graft-versus-host responses after intestinal transplantation. These receptors have no identified antigens. Data came from immunoSEQ multiplex PCR; TCRdb stores just in-frame clones and leaves some out. The sample consists of about 120,000 clones, approximately 92% of them appearing once. This material consisted of unstimulated CD4+ T cells sorted from spleen or lymph node cells, taken before intestinal transplant. The receptors here all came from a human donor who received an intestinal transplant.

V is TRBV30 and J is TRBJ2-1; the D gene is possibly TRBD1 (8 bases). Looked up from germline, CDR1 is GTSNPN and CDR2 is SVGIG (reference sequence). Trimming took 4 bases from V and 10 from J, leaving 14 bases between them. The CDR3 has 12 amino acids. CDR3 sequence (DNA): TGTGCCTGGATGAACAGGGGGGGAGAGCAGTTCTTC. Protein sequence: CAWMNRGGEQFF.

The chain is built from TRBV6-5 and TRBJ2-7; 7 bases align to TRBD1. With V trimmed by 10 bases and J by 3 bases, 12 bases remained unmatched. Germline lookup yields CDR1 MNHEY and CDR2 SVGAGI. The CDR3 extends over 14 amino acids. CDR3 protein: CATKTGTVNYEQYF. CDR3 sequence (DNA): TGTGCCACTAAAACCGGGACAGTCAACTACGAGCAGTACTTC.

This clone appeared once. The rearrangement links TRBV29-1 to TRBJ2-1, with 7 bases fitting TRBD2. The CDR3 runs to 14 residues. V shed 3 bases, J shed 6 bases, and the junction held 8 bases outside the gene matches. Germline CDR1 is SQVTM and CDR2 is ANQGSEA. Here the CDR3 reads CSVEVTSFFNEQFF. DNA of the CDR3: TGCAGCGTTGAGGTGACTAGCTTTTTCAATGAGCAGTTCTTC.

The table lists this clone with a count of one. V is TRBV6-5 and J is TRBJ1-1, with a tentative D call TRBD1 (5 bases). The CDR3 length is 15 residues. V was trimmed by 5 bases and J by 0 bases, leaving 13 bases between them. Germline loops: CDR1 MNHEY, CDR2 SVGAGI. The CDR3 DNA follows: TGTGCCAGCAGTCTGACGACAGCCATGAACACTGAAGCTTTCTTT. Translating gives CASSLTTAMNTEAFF.

The chain employs TRBV7-6 and TRBJ2-1; D is ambiguous. In germline, CDR1 is SGHVS, CDR2 FNYEAQ. V was trimmed by 5 bases and J by 5 bases, leaving 13 bases between them. The CDR3 extends over 14 amino acids. The CDR3 sequence: CASSPPVTNNEQFF. The CDR3 coding sequence is TGTGCCAGCAGCCCACCGGTGACAAACAATGAGCAGTTCTTC.

This clone came up once. The chain carries TRBV18 and TRBJ2-7; 14 bases are a match to TRBD2. J was trimmed by 7 bases and V by 3 bases; bases with no gene match: 11. The germline V gene has CDR1 KGHSH and CDR2 LQKENI. The CDR3 runs to 17 residues. CDR3 in DNA: TGTGCCAGCTCACCCCTGACTAGCGGGAGGGTGCACGGAGAGCAGTACTTC. Translated: CASSPLTSGRVHGEQYF.

The chain links TRBV7-2 to TRBJ1-1, with a possible D match to TRBD1 (6 bases). The germline V gene has CDR1 SGHTA and CDR2 FQGNSA. With 1 base removed from V and 11 bases from J, the gap between germline ends came to 23 bases. CDR3 length: 16 residues. CDR3 sequence (DNA): TGTGCCAGCAGCTTAGGAGGGGGTGGAGGGACGGGGAAGGCTTTCTTT. Its protein product is CASSLGGGGGTGKAFF.

This chain links TRBV6-5 with TRBJ2-3, with D possibly matching TRBD1 (5 bases). The V gene lost 2 bases and the J gene lost 4 bases, with 10 bases spanning the gap. Germline V lookup: CDR1 MNHEY, CDR2 SVGAGI. The CDR3 contains 14 residues. The CDR3 nucleotides are TGTGCCAGCAGTTACCGACAGACAGCAGATACGCAGTATTTT. Its translation is CASSYRQTADTQYF.

This clone appeared a single time. The chain has TRBV6-1 and TRBJ1-1, with TRBD1 as a possible D gene (5 bases). CDR3 length: 17 residues. V was trimmed by 4 bases and J by 1 base, leaving 19 bases between them. The germline V gene encodes CDR1 MNHNS and CDR2 SASEGT. CDR3 loop: CASSGAWGRGGNTEAFF. CDR3 DNA sequence: TGTGCCAGCAGTGGGGCCTGGGGCCGTGGGGGGAACACTGAAGCTTTCTTT.

The V call is TRBV27, the J call TRBJ2-3; D might be TRBD1 or TRBD2, each matching 6 bases. CDR3 size: 13 residues. V was clipped by 6 bases and J by 4 bases, with 11 bases between them. Germline V gives CDR1 MNHEY, CDR2 SMNVEV (reference sequence). The CDR3 reads CASRPGAADTQYF. The CDR3 DNA follows: TGTGCCAGCAGACCGGGGGCAGCAGATACGCAGTATTTT.

V gene TRBV19 combines with J gene TRBJ2-2; 11 nucleotides agree with TRBD2. The junction had 3 bases not matched to a gene; V was cut back by 3 bases and J by 6 bases. Germline-derived CDR1 and CDR2 are LNHDA and SQIVND (reference sequence). The CDR3 totals 15 residues. The CDR3 nucleotides read TGTGCCAGTAGTATTCTAGCGGGAGGCGCCGGGGAGCTGTTTTTT. Translating it yields CASSILAGGAGELFF.

CDR3: CASSASLTGELFF. Here the CDR3 DNA reads TGCGCCAGCAGCGCGTCACTCACCGGGGAGCTGTTTTTT. V and J are TRBV5-1 and TRBJ2-2; unclear D gene. V was cut by 4 bases and J by 4 bases, with 8 bases left in between. The CDR3 spans 13 residues. CDR1 is SGHRS, CDR2 YFSETQ, per germline.

This sequence joins TRBV2 and TRBJ2-7; 7 bases are a match to TRBD1. Per germline, CDR1 SNHLY and CDR2 FYNNEI. CDR3 length: 14 amino acids. V was pared by 6 bases and J by 0 bases, with 5 bases of the junction left unmatched. CDR3 residues: CASRYWDSSYEQYF. The CDR3 coding sequence is TGTGCCAGCAGGTACTGGGACAGCTCCTACGAGCAGTACTTC. The variable domain in full, with the rest retrieved from reference TRBV2 and TRBJ2-7, is EPEVTQTPSHQVTQMGQEVILRCVPISNHLYFYWYRQILGQKVEFLVSFYNNEISEKSEIFDDQFSVERPDGSNFTLKIRSTKLEDSAMYFCASRYWDSSYEQYFGPGTRLTVT.

This clone was observed once. The chain carries TRBV19 and TRBJ1-2; D uncertain. CDR3 size: 13 residues. Germline CDR1 LNHDA, CDR2 SQIVND (reference sequence). V lost 5 bases and J lost 0, with 7 bases in between. DNA of the CDR3: TGTGCCAGTAGTGGGAGACCTAACTATGGCTACACCTTC. Translation: CASSGRPNYGYTF.

This chain joins TRBV27 and TRBJ2-5, with D perhaps matching TRBD1 or TRBD2 (5 bases each). V was clipped by 6 bases and J by 2 bases, with 13 bases between them. The CDR3 contains 14 residues. The germline CDR1 and CDR2 sequences are MNHEY and SMNVEV (reference sequence). CDR3 in DNA: TGTGCCAGCAGGGGGCCCTGGGGGCAAGAGACCCAGTACTTC. This codes for CASRGPWGQETQYF.